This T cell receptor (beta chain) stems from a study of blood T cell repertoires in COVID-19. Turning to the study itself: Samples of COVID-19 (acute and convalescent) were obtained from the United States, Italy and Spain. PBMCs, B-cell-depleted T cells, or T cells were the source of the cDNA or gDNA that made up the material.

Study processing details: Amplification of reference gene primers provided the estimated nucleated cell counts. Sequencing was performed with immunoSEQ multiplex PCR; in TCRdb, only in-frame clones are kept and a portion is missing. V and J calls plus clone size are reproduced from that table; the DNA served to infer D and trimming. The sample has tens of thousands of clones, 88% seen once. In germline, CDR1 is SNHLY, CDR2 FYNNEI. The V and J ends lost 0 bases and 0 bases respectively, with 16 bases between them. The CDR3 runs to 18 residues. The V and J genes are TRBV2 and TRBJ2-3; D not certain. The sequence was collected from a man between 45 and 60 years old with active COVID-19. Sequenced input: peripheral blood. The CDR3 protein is CASSEALTPPVSTDTQYF. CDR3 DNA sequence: TGTGCCAGCAGTGAAGCTCTAACGCCCCCCGTTAGCACAGATACGCAGTATTTT.